This TCR beta chain was sequenced in a study of T-cell reconstitution after alpha-beta-depleted transplantation in children (dated by TCRdb to about 2016). Concerning the study at large: The study quantitatively tracked T-cell immune reconstitution after TCRalphabeta/CD19-depleted allogeneic hematopoietic cell transplantation in children using TCR repertoire profiling.

Library method: PCR. Sequencing was carried out with an Illumina HiSeq 2500. TCR library preparation used molecular barcoding, with unique molecular identifiers applied to normalize quantification of the TCRbeta repertoire. The raw public data were reprocessed by TCRdb itself: fastp quality trimming at Q25, MiXCR clonotype calling, in-frame beta chains only. Every CDR3 protein is listed once, alongside the most common genes and DNA of its rows. For this sample there are about 400,000 distinct CDR3 sequences; roughly 22% appear just once. In total, the top ten clones hold 3.8% of the sample. This clonotype was counted a few times. Its antigen is unknown. No base quality values were provided; no much bigger clone lies one nucleotide off. V is pruned by 4 bases and J by 6 bases, leaving 10 bases of the junction without a gene match. Inclusive of the bounding cysteine and phenylalanine, the CDR3 is 16 residues long. Only CDR3 DNA remains: 48 bases, in frame from the first base. Via the germline V gene, CDR1 is MGHRA and CDR2 YSYEKL.

The source was PBMCs from the stem cell graft donor, collected from the stem cell graft. Recombination linked TRBV4-1 to TRBJ2-1, with 9 bases in between that match TRBD1. This clonotype was sampled from a human donor who donated a stem cell graft to a child with acute myeloid leukemia. The DNA is as follows: TGCGCCAGCAGCCTAGCAAGGACAGGGGTCTCCAATGAGCAGTTCTTC. Its protein product is CASSLARTGVSNEQFF.